This is a list of T cell receptor beta chains from one sample in a study of somatic mutations in cytotoxic T cells in rheumatoid arthritis. Using immunoSEQ multiplex PCR, the repertoire was profiled, and TCRdb retains in-frame clones only, with some absent. The table has 9,500 to 13,000 clones, around four fifths seen once. Specimen: CD8+ T cells sorted from blood. The receptors shown here come from an adult with rheumatoid arthritis. Both conserved end residues are part of each CDR3. Fields, in order: D gene, clone size, V gene, J gene, CDR3 DNA, CDR3 protein. A D gene is named only where the DNA matches it firmly. Size is stated for part of the rows, as once, few or many counts, or as a class when the clone is expanded.

d_call: -; clone_size: -; v_call: TRBV7-7; j_call: TRBJ1-4; cdr3_nt: TGTGCTAGCAGCCCAGGGAGTAGGGGGGAAAAACTGTTTTTT; cdr3_aa: CASSPGSRGEKLFF
d_call: -; clone_size: -; v_call: TRBV7-9; j_call: TRBJ1-2; cdr3_nt: TGTGCCAGCAGCCAGGACACCCCTTATAGATATGGCTACACCTTC; cdr3_aa: CASSQDTPYRYGYTF
d_call: -; clone_size: once; v_call: TRBV18; j_call: TRBJ1-1; cdr3_nt: TGTGCCAGCCCACCCGGGGGTCCGAGCACTGAAGCTTTCTTT; cdr3_aa: CASPPGGPSTEAFF
d_call: TRBD1; clone_size: few; v_call: TRBV9; j_call: TRBJ1-1; cdr3_nt: TGTGCCAGCAGCACTCGGGACAGGGGAGGGGGCACTGAAGCTTTCTTT; cdr3_aa: CASSTRDRGGGTEAFF
d_call: -; clone_size: -; v_call: TRBV6-1; j_call: TRBJ1-6; cdr3_nt: TGTGCCAGCAGTGATCCAGGGACTAATTCACCCCTCCACTTT; cdr3_aa: CASSDPGTNSPLHF
d_call: -; clone_size: -; v_call: TRBV27; j_call: TRBJ1-4; cdr3_nt: TGTGCCAGCAGTTTTGGCGGGATCAGTGAAAAACTGTTTTTT; cdr3_aa: CASSFGGISEKLFF
d_call: -; clone_size: -; v_call: TRBV11-2; j_call: TRBJ2-7; cdr3_nt: TGTGCCAGCAGCTTCTTCGGGGGTAGCTCCTACGAGCAGTACTTC; cdr3_aa: CASSFFGGSSYEQYF
d_call: TRBD2; clone_size: -; v_call: TRBV11-2; j_call: TRBJ2-3; cdr3_nt: TGTGCCAGCAGCTCCGGGAGGGCCGGAGTCGATACGCAGTATTTT; cdr3_aa: CASSSGRAGVDTQYF
d_call: -; clone_size: -; v_call: TRBV9; j_call: TRBJ2-1; cdr3_nt: TGTGCCAGCAGCGTAGTCCCCTACAATGAGCAGTTCTTC; cdr3_aa: CASSVVPYNEQFF
d_call: -; clone_size: -; v_call: TRBV4-1; j_call: TRBJ2-7; cdr3_nt: TGCGCCAGCAGCCCTCTCGTTCGGGACACCTCCTACGAGCAGTACTTC; cdr3_aa: CASSPLVRDTSYEQYF
d_call: -; clone_size: -; v_call: TRBV5-1; j_call: TRBJ1-1; cdr3_nt: TGCGCCAGCAGTCTCACCGGTAGAAGAATGAACACTGAAGCTTTCTTT; cdr3_aa: CASSLTGRRMNTEAFF
d_call: -; clone_size: -; v_call: TRBV5-4; j_call: TRBJ2-2; cdr3_nt: TGTGCCAGCAGCCTGAGTAGAAACACCGGGGAGCTGTTTTTT; cdr3_aa: CASSLSRNTGELFF
d_call: TRBD2; clone_size: few; v_call: TRBV7-6; j_call: TRBJ2-7; cdr3_nt: TGTGCCAGCAGCTCAGCGGGAGCCTACGAGCAGTACTTC; cdr3_aa: CASSSAGAYEQYF
d_call: -; clone_size: few; v_call: TRBV30; j_call: TRBJ1-5; cdr3_nt: TGTGCCTGGAGTGTAGGGGGGCAGCCCCAGCATTTT; cdr3_aa: CAWSVGGQPQHF
d_call: TRBD2; clone_size: -; v_call: TRBV9; j_call: TRBJ2-1; cdr3_nt: TGTGCCAGCAGCGACCCCCTACTCGGCGGGAGAGCCTACAATGAGCAGTTCTTC; cdr3_aa: CASSDPLLGGRAYNEQFF
d_call: TRBD2; clone_size: -; v_call: TRBV2; j_call: TRBJ2-2; cdr3_nt: TGTGCCAGCAGGGGACTAGCGGGGCACACCGGGGAGCTGTTTTTT; cdr3_aa: CASRGLAGHTGELFF
d_call: -; clone_size: -; v_call: TRBV30; j_call: TRBJ2-5; cdr3_nt: TGTGCCTGGAGGGCAAGTCGGGAGACCCAGTACTTC; cdr3_aa: CAWRASRETQYF
d_call: -; clone_size: -; v_call: TRBV11-2; j_call: TRBJ1-1; cdr3_nt: TGTGCCAGCAGCTTAGACGGGGTGGCGGGTGAGAACACTGAAGCTTTCTTT; cdr3_aa: CASSLDGVAGENTEAFF
d_call: TRBD1; clone_size: -; v_call: TRBV18; j_call: TRBJ1-4; cdr3_nt: TGTGCCAGCTCACGGACAGGGGGCGTCGAAAAACTGTTTTTT; cdr3_aa: CASSRTGGVEKLFF
d_call: -; clone_size: -; v_call: TRBV27; j_call: TRBJ2-1; cdr3_nt: TGTGCCAGCAGTTTAGGGGGTCACGAGCAGTTCTTC; cdr3_aa: CASSLGGHEQFF
d_call: -; clone_size: -; v_call: TRBV5-6; j_call: TRBJ2-7; cdr3_nt: TGTGCCAGCAGCTTGGGTCTCTACGAGCAGTACTTC; cdr3_aa: CASSLGLYEQYF
d_call: TRBD1; clone_size: -; v_call: TRBV6-4; j_call: TRBJ2-1; cdr3_nt: TGTGCCAGCAGTGAACAGGGGGTCGGGAACAATGAGCAGTTCTTC; cdr3_aa: CASSEQGVGNNEQFF
d_call: -; clone_size: once; v_call: TRBV11-2; j_call: TRBJ1-2; cdr3_nt: TGTGCCAGCAGCTTACGGGCCGTGGTAGCTACGGGATATGGCTACACCTTC; cdr3_aa: CASSLRAVVATGYGYTF
d_call: -; clone_size: -; v_call: TRBV29-1; j_call: TRBJ2-1; cdr3_nt: TGCAGCGTTGATCGCGGGACCTACAATGAGCAGTTCTTC; cdr3_aa: CSVDRGTYNEQFF
d_call: -; clone_size: once; v_call: TRBV2; j_call: TRBJ2-1; cdr3_nt: TGTGCCAGCAGTGAGAAATATTACGCCCCTCCTGAGCAGTTCTTC; cdr3_aa: CASSEKYYAPPEQFF
d_call: -; clone_size: -; v_call: TRBV6-6; j_call: TRBJ1-5; cdr3_nt: TGTGCCAGCAGCTTCGTACATAATCAGCCCCAGCATTTT; cdr3_aa: CASSFVHNQPQHF
d_call: -; clone_size: once; v_call: TRBV15; j_call: TRBJ1-4; cdr3_nt: TGTGCCACCAGCAGAACGACAGCTCGTAATGAAAAACTGTTTTTT; cdr3_aa: CATSRTTARNEKLFF
d_call: -; clone_size: -; v_call: TRBV4-1; j_call: TRBJ1-2; cdr3_nt: TGCGCCAGCAGCCAAGAGACCACTCAGGGCTACACCTTC; cdr3_aa: CASSQETTQGYTF
d_call: -; clone_size: -; v_call: TRBV30; j_call: TRBJ1-1; cdr3_nt: TGTGCCTGGAGTGTAGGGGGGAACACTGAAGCTTTCTTT; cdr3_aa: CAWSVGGNTEAFF
d_call: TRBD1; clone_size: -; v_call: TRBV30; j_call: TRBJ2-1; cdr3_nt: TGTGCCTGGAGTGTAAGGGACAGCGTCCCCCCGAGCTCCTACAATGAGCAGTTCTTC; cdr3_aa: CAWSVRDSVPPSSYNEQFF
d_call: -; clone_size: -; v_call: TRBV15; j_call: TRBJ2-1; cdr3_nt: TGTGCCACCAGCAGAGATGACTACAATGAGCAGTTCTTC; cdr3_aa: CATSRDDYNEQFF
d_call: TRBD1; clone_size: -; v_call: TRBV19; j_call: TRBJ1-2; cdr3_nt: TGTGCCAGTAGTATCCCTTCATCCCCGACAGGGAATGGCTACACCTTC; cdr3_aa: CASSIPSSPTGNGYTF
d_call: -; clone_size: -; v_call: TRBV11-2; j_call: TRBJ2-7; cdr3_nt: TGTGCCAGCAGCTTAGATCTAGGGGCAGGCCATGCCTACGAGCAGTACTTC; cdr3_aa: CASSLDLGAGHAYEQYF
d_call: -; clone_size: -; v_call: TRBV11-2; j_call: TRBJ2-1; cdr3_nt: TGTGCCAGCAGCTCGCAGACAGGATGGAATGAGCAGTTCTTC; cdr3_aa: CASSSQTGWNEQFF
d_call: -; clone_size: -; v_call: TRBV27; j_call: TRBJ1-1; cdr3_nt: TGTGCCAGCAGCCACGGGGGGTGGAACACTGAAGCTTTCTTT; cdr3_aa: CASSHGGWNTEAFF
d_call: TRBD2; clone_size: -; v_call: TRBV6-1; j_call: TRBJ2-1; cdr3_nt: TGTGCCAGTAGTACCGGGACTAGCGGGATCTATGAGCAGTTCTTC; cdr3_aa: CASSTGTSGIYEQFF
d_call: -; clone_size: few; v_call: TRBV27; j_call: TRBJ2-1; cdr3_nt: TGTGCCAGCAGTTTATCGCCAGACAATGAGCAGTTCTTC; cdr3_aa: CASSLSPDNEQFF
d_call: -; clone_size: -; v_call: TRBV14; j_call: TRBJ2-7; cdr3_nt: TGTGCCAGCAGCCAAGTATCGGAGATTCTGGGCGAGCAGTACTTC; cdr3_aa: CASSQVSEILGEQYF
d_call: -; clone_size: -; v_call: TRBV29-1; j_call: TRBJ2-7; cdr3_nt: TGCAGCGCACTCCCTGGAAACTCCTACGAGCAGTACTTC; cdr3_aa: CSALPGNSYEQYF
d_call: -; clone_size: -; v_call: TRBV16; j_call: TRBJ2-1; cdr3_nt: TGTGCCAGCAGTCGGAAGGGGTTTGAGCAGTTCTTC; cdr3_aa: CASSRKGFEQFF
d_call: -; clone_size: once; v_call: TRBV6-6; j_call: TRBJ1-1; cdr3_nt: TGTGCCAGCAGTTCGGACAGAGGCACTGAAGCTTTCTTT; cdr3_aa: CASSSDRGTEAFF
d_call: -; clone_size: once; v_call: TRBV5-6; j_call: TRBJ1-5; cdr3_nt: TGTGCCAGCAGTGGCTCTGGGGGAGGCAATCAGCCCCAGCATTTT; cdr3_aa: CASSGSGGGNQPQHF
d_call: TRBD1; clone_size: -; v_call: TRBV6-6; j_call: TRBJ2-1; cdr3_nt: TGTGCCAGCAGTTACAGGACAGGGGCCTACAATGAGCAGTTCTTC; cdr3_aa: CASSYRTGAYNEQFF
d_call: TRBD2; clone_size: -; v_call: TRBV4-1; j_call: TRBJ2-5; cdr3_nt: TGCGCCAGCAGCTACTTTTGGGGACTAGTTGTCGAGACCCAGTACTTC; cdr3_aa: CASSYFWGLVVETQYF
d_call: -; clone_size: -; v_call: TRBV4-1; j_call: TRBJ2-7; cdr3_nt: TGCGCCAGCAGCCAAGTGGGGAAGACTCGGGAGCAGTACTTC; cdr3_aa: CASSQVGKTREQYF
d_call: -; clone_size: -; v_call: TRBV9; j_call: TRBJ1-1; cdr3_nt: TGTGCCAGCAGCGTAACGAGTCGTTACACTGAAGCTTTCTTT; cdr3_aa: CASSVTSRYTEAFF
d_call: TRBD2; clone_size: -; v_call: TRBV30; j_call: TRBJ2-1; cdr3_nt: TGTGCCTGGGCTAGCGGGAGATACAATGAGCAGTTCTTC; cdr3_aa: CAWASGRYNEQFF
d_call: -; clone_size: -; v_call: TRBV2; j_call: TRBJ2-3; cdr3_nt: TGTGCCAGCAGTGGGGCAGGGGGCACAGATACGCAGTATTTT; cdr3_aa: CASSGAGGTDTQYF